This is a list of T cell receptor beta chains from one sample in a study of PD-1 blockade in classical Hodgkin lymphoma. Produced via immunoSEQ multiplex PCR; TCRdb's table is partial and in-frame only. In the table there are 10,000 or so clones, approximately 83% of which are singletons. The specimen was CD4+ T cells from blood, collected before the fourth cycle of nivolumab. Every receptor here comes from a human donor with classical Hodgkin lymphoma. Each CDR3 is given with its conserved first and last residue. A D gene is named only where the DNA matches it firmly. Not every row has a clone size; where given, it reads once, few, many or a size class.

v_gene,abundance,j_gene,d_gene,CDR3aa,CDR3nt
TRBV7-6,NA,TRBJ2-3,TRBD2,CASSLALGGRASDTQYF,TGTGCCAGCAGCTTAGCGCTGGGCGGGAGGGCCTCGGATACGCAGTATTTT
TRBV7-2,NA,TRBJ1-1,NA,CASSSPPGTTIMNTEAFF,TGTGCCAGCAGCTCACCCCCCGGGACAACGATAATGAACACTGAAGCTTTCTTT
TRBV4-2,NA,TRBJ2-1,NA,CASSQDGGGRTNEQFF,TGTGCCAGCAGCCAAGATGGGGGGGGGCGTACAAATGAGCAGTTCTTC
TRBV28,few,TRBJ2-7,NA,CASSGGSSYEQYF,TGTGCCAGCTCAGGGGGGAGCTCCTACGAGCAGTACTTC
TRBV4-1,few,TRBJ2-2,NA,CASSQGPGGTGELFF,TGCGCCAGCAGCCAGGGGCCTGGGGGCACCGGGGAGCTGTTTTTT
TRBV11-2,NA,TRBJ1-4,NA,CASSLVFSAPGATNEKLFF,TGTGCCAGCAGCTTAGTTTTCTCCGCGCCAGGCGCAACTAATGAAAAACTGTTTTTT
TRBV19,NA,TRBJ1-1,NA,CASSIVSGRGRAFF,TGTGCCAGTAGTATTGTATCTGGAAGGGGCCGAGCTTTCTTT
TRBV7-2,NA,TRBJ2-4,NA,CASSLWGLKNIQYF,TGTGCCAGCAGCTTATGGGGATTAAAAAACATTCAGTACTTC
TRBV29-1,NA,TRBJ2-7,TRBD2,CSVVTSGSHEQYF,TGCAGCGTTGTGACTAGCGGGAGCCACGAGCAGTACTTC
TRBV18,NA,TRBJ2-7,NA,CASSPEYEQYF,TGTGCCAGCTCACCAGAATACGAGCAGTACTTC
TRBV15,NA,TRBJ2-7,NA,CATSRDLTSYEQYF,TGTGCCACCAGCAGAGATCTGACATCCTACGAGCAGTACTTC
TRBV19,few,TRBJ1-3,NA,CATQGTSSGNTIYF,TGTGCCACACAGGGAACTAGCTCTGGAAACACCATATATTTT
TRBV7-7,few,TRBJ2-5,NA,CASSYQPGETQYF,TGTGCTAGCAGCTACCAACCTGGGGAGACCCAGTACTTC
TRBV5-4,NA,TRBJ1-2,TRBD1,CASSPTGVFNYGYTF,TGTGCCAGCAGCCCGACAGGGGTCTTTAACTATGGCTACACCTTC
TRBV6-1,NA,TRBJ2-1,TRBD2,CASSEGLAGVSEQFF,TGTGCCAGCAGTGAGGGACTAGCGGGAGTCAGTGAGCAGTTCTTC
TRBV5-1,few,TRBJ1-1,TRBD1,CASSTGDRVGTEAFF,TGCGCCAGCAGCACAGGGGACAGGGTTGGCACTGAAGCTTTCTTT
TRBV7-2,NA,TRBJ2-7,TRBD2,CASSLGGPGEQYF,TGTGCCAGCAGCTTGGGAGGGCCGGGCGAGCAGTACTTC
TRBV7-2,NA,TRBJ1-1,NA,CASSLARRNTEAFF,TGTGCCAGCAGCTTAGCGAGGCGGAACACTGAAGCTTTCTTT
TRBV18,NA,TRBJ1-1,NA,CASSPRGSYTEAFF,TGTGCCAGCTCACCTCGGGGGAGTTACACTGAAGCTTTCTTT
TRBV5-1,NA,TRBJ2-7,TRBD2,CASSLDAGASVEQYF,TGCGCCAGCAGCTTGGATGCGGGAGCATCGGTCGAGCAGTACTTC
TRBV4-3,once,TRBJ2-3,NA,CASRDLVTDTQYF,TGCGCCTCCCGAGACCTCGTCACAGATACGCAGTATTTT
TRBV6-1,NA,TRBJ1-1,NA,CASRGVGLNTEAFF,TGTGCCAGCAGGGGGGTGGGACTGAACACTGAAGCTTTCTTT
TRBV4-2,NA,TRBJ1-4,TRBD1,CASSQTGADEKLFF,TGTGCCAGCAGCCAGACAGGGGCGGATGAAAAACTGTTTTTT
TRBV6-6,NA,TRBJ2-7,NA,CASSPSSPYEQYF,TGTGCCAGCAGTCCGAGCTCGCCCTACGAGCAGTACTTC
TRBV15,NA,TRBJ2-1,NA,CATSNQGGYNEQFF,TGTGCCACCAGCAACCAAGGGGGGTACAATGAGCAGTTCTTC